The present TCR beta chain was sequenced within a study of brain T cells in children with intractable seizures. Surgery cases with the highest brain T cell transcript signatures were chosen for sequencing. Pre-surgery treatment included at least one anti-epileptic drug. Broader study findings: Viral specificity was inferred only from CDR3 similarity; HCMV serostatus was unknown. Pre- and post-surgery blood differed in depth, so pre-surgery absences may be undersampling.

Repertoires were generated with immunoSEQ multiplex PCR, while TCRdb's copy carries only in-frame clones and drops some. The table includes 110,000 or so clones, 85% to 95% detected once. With regard to this clone: Its cognate antigen is unknown.

Germline V gene lookup returns CDR1 MGHRA and CDR2 YSYEKL. The trim removed 1 base at V and 5 bases at J, leaving 5 bases unmatched. The CDR3 length is 15 residues. This chain links TRBV4-1 with TRBJ2-3; 8 positions agree with TRBD2. The sample here was peripheral blood, taken at surgery. This receptor was identified in a boy under three years old with hemimegalencephaly and intractable seizures. CDR3 coding DNA: TGCGCCAGCAGCCAAGCCGGGAGGGCTGTAGATACGCAGTATTTT. Translation: CASSQAGRAVDTQYF.